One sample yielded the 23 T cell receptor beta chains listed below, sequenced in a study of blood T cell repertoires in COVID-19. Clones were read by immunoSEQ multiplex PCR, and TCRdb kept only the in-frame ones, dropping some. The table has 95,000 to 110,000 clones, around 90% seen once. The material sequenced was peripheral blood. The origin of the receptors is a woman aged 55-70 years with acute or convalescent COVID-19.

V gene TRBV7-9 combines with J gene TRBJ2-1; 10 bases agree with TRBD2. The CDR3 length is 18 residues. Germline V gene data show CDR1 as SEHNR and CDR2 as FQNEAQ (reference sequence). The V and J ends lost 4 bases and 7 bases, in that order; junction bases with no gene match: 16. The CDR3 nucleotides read TGTGCCAGCAGCTCATCCCCGGGGCTAGCGGGAGTGAGGAATGAGCAGTTCTTC. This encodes CASSSSPGLAGVRNEQFF.

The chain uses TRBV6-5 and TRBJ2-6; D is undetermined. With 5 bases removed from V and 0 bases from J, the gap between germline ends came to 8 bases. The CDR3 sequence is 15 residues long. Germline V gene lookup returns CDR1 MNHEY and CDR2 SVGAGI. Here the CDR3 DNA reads TGTGCCAGCAGTCGAGCTCACTCTGGGGCCAACGTCCTGACTTTC. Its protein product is CASSRAHSGANVLTF.

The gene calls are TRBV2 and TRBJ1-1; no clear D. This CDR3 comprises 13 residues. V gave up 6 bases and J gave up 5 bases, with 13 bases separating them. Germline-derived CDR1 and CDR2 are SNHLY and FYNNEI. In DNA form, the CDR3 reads TGTGCCAGCAGCGTCCACGGCGGGACTGAAGCTTTCTTT. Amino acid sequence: CASSVHGGTEAFF.

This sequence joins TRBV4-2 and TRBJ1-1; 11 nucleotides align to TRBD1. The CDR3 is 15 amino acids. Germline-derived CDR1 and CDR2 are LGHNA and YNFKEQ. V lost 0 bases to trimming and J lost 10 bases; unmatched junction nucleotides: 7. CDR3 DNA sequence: TGTGCCAGCAGCCAAGAGGGGGACAGGGGGGAGGTAGCTTTCTTT. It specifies CASSQEGDRGEVAFF.

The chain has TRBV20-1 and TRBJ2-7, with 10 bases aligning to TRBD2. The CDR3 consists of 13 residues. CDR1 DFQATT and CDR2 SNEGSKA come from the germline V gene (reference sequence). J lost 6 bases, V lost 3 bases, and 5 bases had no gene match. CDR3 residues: CSASSSGSLEQYV. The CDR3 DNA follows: TGCAGTGCTAGTTCTAGCGGGAGTCTCGAGCAGTACGTC.

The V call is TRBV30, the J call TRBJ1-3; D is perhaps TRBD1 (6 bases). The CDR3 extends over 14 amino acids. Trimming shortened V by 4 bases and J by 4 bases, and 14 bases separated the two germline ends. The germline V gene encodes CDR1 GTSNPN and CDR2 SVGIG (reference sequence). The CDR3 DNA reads TGTGCCTGGATGCTAACAGGGTACGGAAACACCATATATTTT. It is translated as CAWMLTGYGNTIYF.

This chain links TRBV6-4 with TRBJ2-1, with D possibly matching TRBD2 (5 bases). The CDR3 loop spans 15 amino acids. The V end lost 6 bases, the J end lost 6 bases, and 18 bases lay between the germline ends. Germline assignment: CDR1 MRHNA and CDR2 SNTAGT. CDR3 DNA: TGTGCCAGCAGCCCCGAGGGTAGCAAGGGCAATGAGCAGTTCTTC. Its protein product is CASSPEGSKGNEQFF.

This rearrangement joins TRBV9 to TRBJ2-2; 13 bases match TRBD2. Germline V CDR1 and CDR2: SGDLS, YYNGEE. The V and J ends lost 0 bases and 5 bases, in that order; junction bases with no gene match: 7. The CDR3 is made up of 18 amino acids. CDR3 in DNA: TGTGCCAGCAGCGTAGGGAGGACTAGCGGGAGTTGGACCGGGGAGCTGTTTTTT. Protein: CASSVGRTSGSWTGELFF.

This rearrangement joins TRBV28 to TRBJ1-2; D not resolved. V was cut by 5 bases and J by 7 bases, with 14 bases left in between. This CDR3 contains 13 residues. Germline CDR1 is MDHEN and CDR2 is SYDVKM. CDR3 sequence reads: CASSRGGGGGYTF. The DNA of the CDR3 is TGTGCCAGCAGTCGCGGAGGAGGTGGTGGCTACACCTTC.

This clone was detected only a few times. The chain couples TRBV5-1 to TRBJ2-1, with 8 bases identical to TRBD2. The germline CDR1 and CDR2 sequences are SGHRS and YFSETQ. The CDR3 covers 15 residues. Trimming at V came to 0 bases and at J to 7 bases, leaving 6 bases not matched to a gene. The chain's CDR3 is CASSLELAGRNEQFF. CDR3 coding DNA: TGCGCCAGCAGCTTGGAGCTAGCGGGTAGAAATGAGCAGTTCTTC. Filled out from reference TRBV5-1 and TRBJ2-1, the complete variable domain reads KAGVTQTPRYLIKTRGQQVTLSCSPISGHRSVSWYQQTPGQGLQFLFEYFSETQRNKGNFPGRFSGRQFSNSRSEMNVSTLELGDSALYLCASSLELAGRNEQFFGPGTRLTVL.

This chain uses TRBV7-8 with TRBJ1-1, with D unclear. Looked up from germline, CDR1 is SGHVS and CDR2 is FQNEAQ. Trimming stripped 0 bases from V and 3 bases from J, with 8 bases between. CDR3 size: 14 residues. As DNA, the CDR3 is TGTGCCAGCAGCTTAGCGGGGAGTTACACTGAAGCTTTCTTT. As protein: CASSLAGSYTEAFF.

DNA of the CDR3: TGTGCCAGCAGCCAAGATCCAGTAGGTAGCGGGAGGCCGGGTGAGCAGTTCTTC. Encoded protein: CASSQDPVGSGRPGEQFF. The rearrangement uses TRBV4-2 and TRBJ2-1; TRBD2 matches at 10 bases. V shed 0 bases and J 9 bases; nucleotides not matched to a gene: 14. There are 18 residues in the CDR3. The germline V gene encodes CDR1 LGHNA and CDR2 YNFKEQ.

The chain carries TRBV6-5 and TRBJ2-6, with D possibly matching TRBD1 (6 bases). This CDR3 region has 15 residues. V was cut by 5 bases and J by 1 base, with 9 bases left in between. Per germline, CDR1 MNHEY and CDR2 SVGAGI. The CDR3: CASSSDRSGANVLTF. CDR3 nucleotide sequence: TGTGCCAGCAGTAGTGACAGGTCTGGGGCCAACGTCCTGACTTTC.

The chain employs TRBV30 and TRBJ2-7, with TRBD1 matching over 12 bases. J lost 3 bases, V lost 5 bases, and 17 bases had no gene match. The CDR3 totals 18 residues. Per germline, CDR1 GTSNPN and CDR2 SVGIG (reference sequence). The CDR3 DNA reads TGTGCCTGGTGGAGGGACAGGGGGCAGGACGTCCGAATCTACGAGCAGTACTTC. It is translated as CAWWRDRGQDVRIYEQYF.

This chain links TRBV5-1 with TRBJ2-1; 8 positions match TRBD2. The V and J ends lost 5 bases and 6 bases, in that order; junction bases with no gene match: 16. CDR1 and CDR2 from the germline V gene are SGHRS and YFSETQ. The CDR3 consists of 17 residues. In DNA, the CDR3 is TGCGCCAGCAGTCGATACGTAACAGCGGGAGCGGGCAATGAGCAGTTCTTC. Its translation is CASSRYVTAGAGNEQFF. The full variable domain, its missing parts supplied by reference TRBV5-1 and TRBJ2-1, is KAGVTQTPRYLIKTRGQQVTLSCSPISGHRSVSWYQQTPGQGLQFLFEYFSETQRNKGNFPGRFSGRQFSNSRSEMNVSTLELGDSALYLCASSRYVTAGAGNEQFFGPGTRLTVL.

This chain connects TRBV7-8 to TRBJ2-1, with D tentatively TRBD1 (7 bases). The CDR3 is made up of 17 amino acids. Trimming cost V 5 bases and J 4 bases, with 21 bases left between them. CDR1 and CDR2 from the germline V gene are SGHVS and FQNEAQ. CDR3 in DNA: TGTGCCAGCAGCCCCCGTGGAGGGGGCGCGGGATACAATGAGCAGTTCTTC. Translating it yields CASSPRGGGAGYNEQFF.

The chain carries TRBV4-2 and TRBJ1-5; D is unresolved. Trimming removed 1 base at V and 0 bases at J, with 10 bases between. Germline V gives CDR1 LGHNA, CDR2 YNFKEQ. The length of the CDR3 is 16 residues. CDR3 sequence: CASSQVGSSSNQPQHF. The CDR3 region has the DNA TGTGCCAGCAGCCAAGTGGGCAGTTCTAGCAATCAGCCCCAGCATTTT.

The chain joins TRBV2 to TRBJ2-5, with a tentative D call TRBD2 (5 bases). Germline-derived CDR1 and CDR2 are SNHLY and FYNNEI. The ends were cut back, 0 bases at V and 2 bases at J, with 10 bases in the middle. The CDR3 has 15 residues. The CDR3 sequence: CASSEAGLLQETQYF. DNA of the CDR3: TGTGCCAGCAGTGAAGCTGGACTGTTACAAGAGACCCAGTACTTC. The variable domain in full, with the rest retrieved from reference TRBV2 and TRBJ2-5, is EPEVTQTPSHQVTQMGQEVILRCVPISNHLYFYWYRQILGQKVEFLVSFYNNEISEKSEIFDDQFSVERPDGSNFTLKIRSTKLEDSAMYFCASSEAGLLQETQYFGPGTRLLVL.

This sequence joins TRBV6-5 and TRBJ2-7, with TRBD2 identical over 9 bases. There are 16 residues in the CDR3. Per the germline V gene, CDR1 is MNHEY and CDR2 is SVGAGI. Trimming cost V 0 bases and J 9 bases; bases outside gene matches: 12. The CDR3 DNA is TGTGCCAGCAGTTACTCGACGGCGGGAGGGCCTGGCGCGCAGTACTTC. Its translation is CASSYSTAGGPGAQYF.

This CDR3 is CASSLLGLESSYEQYV. As DNA, the CDR3 is TGTGCCAGCAGCTTGCTGGGACTTGAGAGCTCCTACGAGCAGTACGTC. The chain has TRBV5-6 and TRBJ2-7, with a tentative D call TRBD2 (6 bases). The V end lost 1 base, the J end lost 0 bases, and 14 bases lay between the germline ends. Germline CDR1 and CDR2: SGHDT and YYEEEE. This CDR3 region has 16 residues.

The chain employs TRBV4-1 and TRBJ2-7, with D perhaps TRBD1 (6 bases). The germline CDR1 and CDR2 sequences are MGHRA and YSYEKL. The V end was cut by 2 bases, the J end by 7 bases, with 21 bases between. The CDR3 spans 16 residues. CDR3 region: CASSQKCRQEGDEQYF. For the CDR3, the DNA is TGCGCCAGCAGCCAAAAATGTCGCCAAGAGGGGGATGAGCAGTACTTC.

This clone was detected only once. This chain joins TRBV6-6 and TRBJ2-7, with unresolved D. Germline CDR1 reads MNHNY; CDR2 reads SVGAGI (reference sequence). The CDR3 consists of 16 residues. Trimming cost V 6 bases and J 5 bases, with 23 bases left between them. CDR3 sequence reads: CASSPPSGFQSHEQYF. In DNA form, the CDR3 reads TGTGCCAGCAGCCCTCCCTCAGGCTTCCAGTCCCACGAGCAGTACTTC.

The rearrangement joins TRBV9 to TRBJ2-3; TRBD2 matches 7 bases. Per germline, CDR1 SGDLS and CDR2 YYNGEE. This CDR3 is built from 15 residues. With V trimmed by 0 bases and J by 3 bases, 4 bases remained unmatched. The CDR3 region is CASSVGGGWTDTQYF. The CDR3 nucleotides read TGTGCCAGCAGCGTAGGGGGGGGATGGACAGATACGCAGTATTTT.